Following are 19 T cell receptor beta chains from one sample sequenced in a study of T-cell memory formation after mild COVID-19. TCRdb reanalysed the 5' RACE reads using MiXCR and keeps one entry per CDR3 protein. Altogether 300,000 to 400,000 distinct CDR3 sequences are present, around 30% being singletons, with the ten largest covering approximately 13%. What was sequenced was PBMCs or a T cell subset sorted from them (not recorded which). These receptors were collected from an adult woman who had mild COVID-19 (a few samples of this study predate the infection). Cell type and time point are not known.

The chain carries TRBV7-2 and TRBJ2-5, with unresolved D. The CDR3 length is 12 residues. Germline CDR1 SGHTA, CDR2 FQGNSA. Trimming took 5 bases from V and 1 from J, leaving 5 bases between them. Here the CDR3 reads CASSRTQETQYF. The CDR3 DNA reads as TGTGCCAGCAGCCGGACCCAAGAGACCCAGTACTTC.

Only a few counts were recorded for this clonotype. This sequence joins TRBV5-6 and TRBJ2-3; D might be TRBD1 (6 bases). The CDR3 is 16 residues long. V was trimmed by 2 bases and J by 0 bases, leaving 13 bases between them. The germline V gene has CDR1 SGHDT and CDR2 YYEEEE. DNA for the CDR3: TGTGCCAGCAGCTTACTGGACAGCCTTAGCACAGATACGCAGTATTTT. Encoded protein: CASSLLDSLSTDTQYF.

The genes are TRBV5-1 and TRBJ2-1; 11 bases map to TRBD2. The trim removed 6 bases at V and 0 bases at J, leaving 8 bases unmatched. The CDR3 consists of 17 residues. Germline CDR1 is SGHRS and CDR2 is YFSETQ. In DNA, the CDR3 is TGCGCCAGCATGAATTTAGCGGGAGGGAGCTCCTACAATGAGCAGTTCTTC. It encodes CASMNLAGGSSYNEQFF.

This clonotype was counted many times. The rearrangement links TRBV7-9 to TRBJ1-2; no clear D gene. Germline values: CDR1 SEHNR, CDR2 FQNEAQ (reference sequence). V was clipped by 3 bases and J by 4 bases, with 12 bases between them. The CDR3 consists of 14 residues. Written as DNA, the CDR3 is TGTGCCAGCAGCTTGGACCTAAATATCTATGGCTACACCTTC. Its protein is CASSLDLNIYGYTF.

This sequence joins TRBV9 and TRBJ1-6, with 8 bases lining up with TRBD1. Germline values: CDR1 SGDLS, CDR2 YYNGEE. The CDR3 is 16 residues long. The trim removed 4 bases at V and 3 bases at J, leaving 6 bases unmatched. In DNA, the CDR3 is TGTGCCAGCAGCTCCGACAGGGGAAGCTATAATTCACCCCTCCACTTT. Amino acid sequence: CASSSDRGSYNSPLHF.

The rearrangement uses TRBV27 and TRBJ1-5; D is ambiguous. The V end lost 8 bases, the J end lost 3 bases, and 17 bases lay between the germline ends. Looked up from germline, CDR1 is MNHEY and CDR2 is SMNVEV (reference sequence). The CDR3 has 15 amino acids. The CDR3 protein is CASQLMGGANQPQHF. The CDR3 region has the DNA TGTGCCAGCCAATTGATGGGAGGTGCCAATCAGCCCCAGCATTTT.

This clonotype was seen repeatedly, ten times or more. The chain couples TRBV12-3 or TRBV12-4 to TRBJ2-3; the D is unclear. This CDR3 contains 14 residues. V was shortened by 6 bases and J by 3 bases, with 13 bases between the two germline ends. CDR3 DNA sequence: TGTGCCAGCAGCTCGCGAATGGGTACAGATACGCAGTATTTT. Translated, it gives CASSSRMGTDTQYF.

This chain links TRBV6-5 with TRBJ2-7, with 7 bases lining up with TRBD1. V trimming: 3 bases; J trimming: 4 bases; junction bases outside the gene matches: 9. The germline V gene encodes CDR1 MNHEY and CDR2 SVGAGI. The CDR3 consists of 15 residues. As DNA, the CDR3 is TGTGCCAGCAGTTATATGGTAGGGGGCCCTTACGAGCAGTACTTC. It translates to CASSYMVGGPYEQYF.

The chain uses TRBV5-1 and TRBJ2-1; D tentatively fits TRBD1 or TRBD2 (5 bases each). The CDR3 contains 12 residues. Germline CDR1 SGHRS, CDR2 YFSETQ. V was shortened by 6 bases and J by 9 bases, with 13 bases between the two germline ends. The CDR3 DNA is TGCGCCAGCATCGGGGCTTGGGGTGAGCAGTTCTTC. Amino acid sequence: CASIGAWGEQFF.

The CDR3 reads CASSRDASGVPGELFF. CDR3 nucleotides: TGTGCCAGCAGCCGGGATGCCAGCGGGGTCCCCGGGGAGCTGTTTTTT. V and J are TRBV5-4 and TRBJ2-2; 7 bases line up with TRBD2. CDR3 length equals 16 residues. In germline, CDR1 is SGHNT, CDR2 YYREEE (reference sequence). The ends lost 4 bases at V and 6 bases at J; junction bases unmatched: 12.

The rearrangement links TRBV5-6 to TRBJ1-5, with 10 bases fitting TRBD1. Germline lookup yields CDR1 SGHDT and CDR2 YYEEEE. This CDR3 is 16 amino acids long. Trimming took 3 bases from V and 6 from J; bases not matched to a gene: 9. The CDR3 here is CASSSDRGLSIQPQHF. The CDR3, as DNA: TGTGCCAGCAGCTCCGACAGGGGGCTTAGTATTCAGCCCCAGCATTTT.

The CDR3 loop is CASSRPAGGSYEQYF. The CDR3 nucleotides are TGTGCCAGCAGTCGTCCAGCGGGAGGCTCTTACGAGCAGTACTTC. The genes are TRBV12-3 or TRBV12-4 and TRBJ2-7; 9 bases map to TRBD2. The CDR3 runs to 15 residues. Unmatched junction bases numbered 9, after V lost 5 bases and J lost 4 bases.

The V gene is TRBV9, the J gene TRBJ1-6; D perhaps matches TRBD1 (5 bases). The CDR3 is 15 residues long. Germline V CDR1 and CDR2: SGDLS, YYNGEE. Trimming left V 4 bases short and J 10 bases short, with 18 bases between. The CDR3 DNA reads TGTGCCAGCAGCCCAGGGTACGGAGTGGGATCACCCCTCCACTTT. It codes for CASSPGYGVGSPLHF.

The J gene is TRBJ2-7, the V gene TRBV3-1, with TRBD2 matching 11 bases. This CDR3 contains 16 residues. V shed 1 base, J shed 3 bases, and the junction held 5 bases outside the gene matches. Germline lookup yields CDR1 LGHDT and CDR2 YNNKEL (reference sequence). CDR3 nucleotides: TGTGCCAGCAGCCAAGCGCCGGGACTAGCGGTCTACGAGCAGTACTTC. Protein: CASSQAPGLAVYEQYF.

This chain uses TRBV12-3 or TRBV12-4 with TRBJ2-1, with 14 bases identical to TRBD2. Trimming cost V 5 bases and J 6 bases; bases outside gene matches: 6. CDR3 length: 16 residues. The CDR3, as DNA: TGTGCCAGCAGTCCTCAGGGACTAGCGGGAGCCAATGAGCAGTTCTTC. It encodes CASSPQGLAGANEQFF.

This clonotype has at least ten counts. The chain carries TRBV7-2 and TRBJ2-7, with 7 bases fitting TRBD2. The germline V gene has CDR1 SGHTA and CDR2 FQGNSA. The V segment lost 1 base and the J segment 4 bases; nucleotides outside the gene matches: 4. The CDR3 length is 14 residues. The CDR3 is CASSLGGSLYEQYF. In DNA, the CDR3 is TGTGCCAGCAGCTTAGGCGGGAGCCTATACGAGCAGTACTTC.

The DNA of the CDR3 is TGCGCCAGCAGCTTGGGGACATTTGGGGCCAACGTCCTGACTTTC. Residues: CASSLGTFGANVLTF. The chain has TRBV5-1 and TRBJ2-6; TRBD1 might be the D (5 bases). Germline-derived CDR1 and CDR2 are SGHRS and YFSETQ. CDR3 size: 15 residues. V dropped 0 bases and J dropped 3 bases, with 7 bases sitting between them.

V is TRBV12-3 or TRBV12-4 and J is TRBJ1-3; no clear D gene. This CDR3 has 12 residues. V lost 5 bases to trimming and J lost 4 bases, with 6 bases between them. The CDR3 DNA is TGTGCCAGCAGTCCACTGGGAAACACCATATATTTT. Protein: CASSPLGNTIYF.

The rearrangement uses TRBV7-2 and TRBJ1-6; D is unclear. The germline CDR1 and CDR2 sequences are SGHTA and FQGNSA. Trimming removed 7 bases at V and 7 bases at J, with 14 bases between. This CDR3 is built from 14 residues. The DNA for the CDR3 is TGTGCCAGCATCGTGTTATCCCCAAATTCACCCCTCCACTTT. Its protein is CASIVLSPNSPLHF. The full variable domain, completed using reference TRBV7-2 and TRBJ1-6, is GAGVSQSPSNKVTEKGKDVELRCDPISGHTALYWYRQSLGQGLEFLIYFQGNSAPDKSGLPSDRFSAERTGGSVSTLTIQRTQQEDSAVYLCASIVLSPNSPLHFGNGTRLTVT.